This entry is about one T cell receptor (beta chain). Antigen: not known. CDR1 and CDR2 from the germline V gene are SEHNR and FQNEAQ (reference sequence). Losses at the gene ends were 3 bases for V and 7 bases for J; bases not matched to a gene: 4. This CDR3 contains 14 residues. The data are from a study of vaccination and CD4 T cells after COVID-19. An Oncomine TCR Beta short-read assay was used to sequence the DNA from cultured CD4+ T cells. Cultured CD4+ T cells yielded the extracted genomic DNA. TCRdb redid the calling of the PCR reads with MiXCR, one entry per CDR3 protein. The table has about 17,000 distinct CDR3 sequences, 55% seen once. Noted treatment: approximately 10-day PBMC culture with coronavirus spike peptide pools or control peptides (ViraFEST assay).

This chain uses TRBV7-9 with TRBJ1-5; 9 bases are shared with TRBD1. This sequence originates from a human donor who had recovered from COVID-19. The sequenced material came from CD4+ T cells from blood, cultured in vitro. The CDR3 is CASSLGQGLQPQHF. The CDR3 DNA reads TGTGCCAGCAGCTTGGGACAGGGCTTACAGCCCCAGCATTTT.